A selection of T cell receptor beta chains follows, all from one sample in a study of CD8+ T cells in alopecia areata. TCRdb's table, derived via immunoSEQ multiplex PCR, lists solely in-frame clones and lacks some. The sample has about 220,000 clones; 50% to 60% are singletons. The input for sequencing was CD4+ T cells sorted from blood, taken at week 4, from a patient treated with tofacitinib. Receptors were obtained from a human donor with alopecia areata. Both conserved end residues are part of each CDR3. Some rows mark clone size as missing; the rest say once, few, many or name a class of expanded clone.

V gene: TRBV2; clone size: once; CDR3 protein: CASGGDSGATQYF
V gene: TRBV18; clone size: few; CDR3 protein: CASSRGTGGTDTQYF
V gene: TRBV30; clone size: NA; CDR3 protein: CAWSPPSTF
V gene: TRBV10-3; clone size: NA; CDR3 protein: CATSGGYEQYF
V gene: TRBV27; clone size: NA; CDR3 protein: CASSLLAGVDSPLHF
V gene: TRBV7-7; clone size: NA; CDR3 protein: CASSLALAGVHEQFF
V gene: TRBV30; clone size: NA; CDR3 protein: CAWSSGTNSPLHF
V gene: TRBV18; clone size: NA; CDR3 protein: CASSPNGATNEKLFF
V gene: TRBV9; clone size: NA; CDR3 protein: CASSLSSGTNYGYTF
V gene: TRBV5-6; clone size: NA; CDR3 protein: CASSGGIRRDTQYF
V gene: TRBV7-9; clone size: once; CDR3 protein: CASSLGTGTGSPLHF
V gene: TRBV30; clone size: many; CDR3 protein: CAWGVGNQPQHF
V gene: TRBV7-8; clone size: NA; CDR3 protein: CASSQEGLPGGELFF
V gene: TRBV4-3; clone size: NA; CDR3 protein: CASSRGVMEHNEQFF
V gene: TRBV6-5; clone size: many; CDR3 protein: CASSYLSGGAETQYF
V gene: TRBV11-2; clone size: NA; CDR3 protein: CASRRPGTGGSSTEAFF
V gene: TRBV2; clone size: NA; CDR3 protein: CASSGDSLTDEQFF
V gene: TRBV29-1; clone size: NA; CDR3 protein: CSVARGVRPPDTQYF